This T cell receptor (beta chain) was sequenced during a study of beta chain features in type 1 diabetes. Study overall: Across every sample, about 100 million sorted cells were examined in total.

Naive, central memory, regulatory and stem cell-like memory cells within the CD4+ compartment were sorted using CD45RO/CCR7/CD25/CD127/CD95/CD27. cDNA synthesis used the whole RNA isolate, giving expressed TCRB sequences. TCRdb's copy holds only in-frame clones and misses some; the assay was immunoSEQ multiplex PCR. The sample includes more than 150,000 clones, about 13% of them seen just once. CDR1 SGHTA and CDR2 FQGNSA come from the germline V gene. The CDR3 totals 18 residues. Germline trimming cut 1 base from V and 3 bases from J; bases unmatched to any gene: 10. This clone turned up a few times. The sequence was obtained from a woman in her late teens or twenties in good health. The rearrangement joins TRBV7-2 to TRBJ1-5, with 9 bases matching TRBD1. Material for sequencing was central memory CD4+ T cells from blood. The CDR3 DNA reads TGTGCCAGCAGCTTAGGGTCCGACAGGGGGTCGATCAATCAGCCCCAGCATTTT. Encoded protein: CASSLGSDRGSINQPQHF.